The next 15 T cell receptor beta chains were all read from a single sample in a study of T cell repertoires and HLA-DP antigens. No antigen has been identified for these receptors. Sequenced by immunoSEQ multiplex PCR; TCRdb stores in-frame clones only, minus some. The table lists around 100,000 clones, about 92% of them singletons. Sequenced input: CD4+ T cells from PBMCs. These receptors all come from a woman under 30 in good health and CMV-seronegative.

J is TRBJ2-3 and V is TRBV9; D may be TRBD1 or TRBD2 (5 bases each). Germline V CDR1 and CDR2: SGDLS, YYNGEE. This CDR3 comprises 16 residues. V shed 3 bases and J shed 0 bases, with 14 bases lying between them. Written as DNA, the CDR3 is TGTGCCAGCAGCGGGGGGTACTCCGCTAGCACAGATACGCAGTATTTT. This translates into CASSGGYSASTDTQYF.

The sample holds one count of this clone. The rearrangement uses TRBV7-8 and TRBJ1-1, with 8 bases identical to TRBD1. The germline V gene encodes CDR1 SGHVS and CDR2 FQNEAQ. This CDR3 contains 12 residues. V trimming: 5 bases; J trimming: 5 bases; junction bases outside the gene matches: 1. This chain's CDR3 is CASSDRGTEAFF. The CDR3 region has the DNA TGTGCCAGCAGCGACAGGGGAACTGAAGCTTTCTTT.

Only one count was recorded for this clone. V usage is TRBV18 and J usage is TRBJ2-1, with D possibly matching TRBD1 (6 bases). The CDR3 spans 15 residues. Germline V gene lookup returns CDR1 KGHSH and CDR2 LQKENI. The V end lost 4 bases, the J end lost 9 bases, and 19 bases lay between the germline ends. The CDR3: CASSLQGRGLGEQFF. The CDR3 coding sequence is TGTGCCAGCTCACTTCAGGGCAGGGGATTAGGTGAGCAGTTCTTC.

The J gene is TRBJ1-1, the V gene TRBV28; possible D gene TRBD1, 5 bases. The germline gives CDR1 MDHEN, CDR2 SYDVKM. Trimming removed 5 bases from V and 3 bases from J, with 10 bases in between. The CDR3 is 13 residues long. CDR3 nucleotides: TGTGCCAGCAGTCCCGCGGGACACACTGAAGCTTTCTTT. It is translated as CASSPAGHTEAFF.

In its sample, this clone was seen once. The V and J genes are TRBV6-6 and TRBJ2-7; 11 bases fit TRBD2. Germline assignment: CDR1 MNHNY and CDR2 SVGAGI (reference sequence). The J segment lost 6 bases and the V segment lost 8 bases, leaving 9 bases of the junction unmatched. The CDR3 is made up of 14 amino acids. CDR3 DNA sequence: TGTGCCAGCCGGAATTCCGGGACTAGCGGCGAGCAGTACTTC. As protein: CASRNSGTSGEQYF.

This clone has a single count. The rearrangement links TRBV18 to TRBJ2-5, with TRBD2 matching 15 bases. J lost 0 bases, V lost 6 bases, and 8 bases had no gene match. CDR3 length equals 18 residues. Germline V gives CDR1 KGHSH, CDR2 LQKENI. CDR3 residues: CASSLGLAGGSYQETQYF. CDR3 DNA sequence: TGTGCCAGCTCTCTCGGACTAGCGGGGGGGTCTTACCAAGAGACCCAGTACTTC.

The chain couples TRBV6-6 to TRBJ1-3; D is uncertain. Trimming took 4 bases from V and 0 from J, leaving 13 bases between them. Per germline, CDR1 MNHNY and CDR2 SVGAGI (reference sequence). This CDR3 has 16 residues. As DNA, the CDR3 is TGTGCCAGCAGTTCACAAAGGCAGTTCTCTGGAAACACCATATATTTT. It encodes CASSSQRQFSGNTIYF.

This clone was seen once. This chain connects TRBV7-2 to TRBJ1-2, with D possibly matching TRBD1 (6 bases). Trimming left V 6 bases short and J 6 bases short, with 20 bases between. The CDR3 extends over 15 amino acids. Germline CDR1 and CDR2: SGHTA and FQGNSA. The CDR3 DNA reads as TGTGCCAGCAGTACCCCGCGTTCCGGGGGCCATGGCTACACCTTC. It specifies CASSTPRSGGHGYTF. Based on the CDR3 plus reference TRBV7-2 and TRBJ1-2, the full variable domain is GAGVSQSPSNKVTEKGKDVELRCDPISGHTALYWYRQSLGQGLEFLIYFQGNSAPDKSGLPSDRFSAERTGGSVSTLTIQRTQQEDSAVYLCASSTPRSGGHGYTFGSGTRLTVV.

The chain has TRBV29-1 and TRBJ2-3; D possibly corresponds to TRBD2 (5 bases). Germline CDR1 and CDR2: SQVTM and ANQGSEA. This CDR3 has 12 residues. V gave up 3 bases and J gave up 3 bases, with 7 bases separating them. CDR3 loop: CSVDRGTDTQYF. The CDR3 DNA is TGCAGCGTTGATCGGGGTACAGATACGCAGTATTTT.

The chain is built from TRBV4-2 and TRBJ1-1; D unclear. The CDR3 covers 12 residues. Germline-derived CDR1 and CDR2 are LGHNA and YNFKEQ. V shed 1 base and J shed 10 bases, with 10 bases lying between them. CDR3 amino acids: CASSQASARAFF. The CDR3 bases are TGTGCCAGCAGCCAAGCCTCCGCCAGAGCTTTCTTT.

The chain links TRBV9 to TRBJ1-3; D unresolved. Germline CDR1 and CDR2: SGDLS and YYNGEE. This CDR3 region has 14 residues. Between the trimmed V and J ends, which lost 0 bases and 2 bases, there was a span of 6 bases. The CDR3 DNA sequence: TGTGCCAGCAGCGTAGAGAGGGCTGGAAACACCATATATTTT. Its translation: CASSVERAGNTIYF.

V and J are TRBV25-1 and TRBJ1-5; D is ambiguous. This CDR3 comprises 14 residues. V lost 2 bases, J lost 6 bases, and 11 bases lay in between. Germline V lookup: CDR1 MGHDK, CDR2 SYGVNS. CDR3 DNA: TGTGCCAGCAGTGAAAGCTGGGCTGTTCAGCCCCAGCATTTT. It translates to CASSESWAVQPQHF.

J is TRBJ2-3 and V is TRBV13; D tentatively fits TRBD1 or TRBD2 (5 bases each). Germline CDR1 PRHDT, CDR2 FYEKMQ (reference sequence). The length of the CDR3 is 21 residues. Trimming removed 7 bases from V and 0 bases from J, with 32 bases in between. CDR3 DNA: TGTGCCAGCACTAAAAATCCTATGGTGGTCGGGACCTCTTCTAGCACAGATACGCAGTATTTT. It translates to CASTKNPMVVGTSSSTDTQYF.

The rearrangement uses TRBV2 and TRBJ2-3; 10 positions agree with TRBD2. Trimming took 7 bases from V and 3 from J; bases not matched to a gene: 7. Germline-derived CDR1 and CDR2 are SNHLY and FYNNEI. This CDR3 spans 15 amino acids. The CDR3 DNA is TGTGCCAGCAAACCTGGACTAGCGGAGACAGATACGCAGTATTTT. This gives the protein CASKPGLAETDTQYF. The full variable domain, completed using reference TRBV2 and TRBJ2-3, is EPEVTQTPSHQVTQMGQEVILRCVPISNHLYFYWYRQILGQKVEFLVSFYNNEISEKSEIFDDQFSVERPDGSNFTLKIRSTKLEDSAMYFCASKPGLAETDTQYFGPGTRLTVL.

V usage is TRBV7-2 and J usage is TRBJ1-1; D remains ambiguous. Between the trimmed V and J ends, which lost 2 bases and 1 base, there was a span of 11 bases. This CDR3 has 15 residues. Germline CDR1 is SGHTA and CDR2 is FQGNSA. CDR3 sequence reads: CASSLRSAGNTEAFF. The CDR3 coding sequence is TGTGCCAGCAGCTTAAGGTCCGCGGGGAACACTGAAGCTTTCTTT.